One and the same sample provided the 15 T cell receptor beta chains below, sequenced in a study of T cells in Graves' hyperthyroidism and ophthalmopathy. TCR beta CDR3 sequences were amplified from RNA transcripts. First-round RT-PCR with HTBI primers amplified the TCR CDR3 region. TCRdb independently ran MiXCR on the multiplex PCR reads; one entry per CDR3 protein. This sample has nearly 600,000 distinct CDR3 sequences, with about 15% found just once. Material for sequencing was blood. The receptors shown here come from a woman aged 25 to 39 with Graves' hyperthyroidism that later progressed to Graves' ophthalmopathy.

The rearrangement links TRBV18 to TRBJ2-1; 8 bases map to TRBD2. The CDR3 length is 17 residues. With V trimmed by 3 bases and J by 3 bases, 10 bases remained unmatched. CDR1 is KGHSH and CDR2 is LQKENI in the germline V gene. The CDR3 here is CASSPPPPAGVYNEQFF. DNA for the CDR3: TGTGCCAGCTCACCCCCCCCCCCAGCGGGAGTCTACAATGAGCAGTTCTTC.

The chain combines TRBV2 with TRBJ1-2; TRBD1 is a possible D gene (6 bases). The CDR3 has 14 amino acids. V shed 6 bases and J shed 4 bases, with 15 bases lying between them. Germline CDR1 is SNHLY and CDR2 is FYNNEI. CDR3: CASSPGHIGYGYTF. The CDR3 region has the DNA TGTGCCAGCAGCCCGGGACACATCGGCTATGGCTACACCTTC.

This clonotype was detected a few times. This rearrangement joins TRBV12-3 or TRBV12-4 to TRBJ2-1; 8 nucleotides line up with TRBD2. Trimming took 7 bases from V and 0 from J; bases not matched to a gene: 11. This CDR3 spans 17 amino acids. The CDR3 DNA reads TGTGCCAGCACGATCGGAGGTAGCGGGAACTCCTACAATGAGCAGTTCTTC. This codes for CASTIGGSGNSYNEQFF.

In its sample, this clonotype was seen many times. The V and J genes are TRBV7-8 and TRBJ2-3, with a weak D call TRBD2 (6 bases). Trimming took off 3 bases at V and 3 bases at J, with 37 bases between the two ends. CDR1 and CDR2 from the germline V gene are SGHVS and FQNEAQ. The CDR3 is made up of 23 amino acids. The CDR3 DNA is TGTGCCAGCAGCTTTGACCCTATCCCTCAGGAAGTACCCGGGGGAGTAGCAACAGATACGCAGTATTTT. It is translated as CASSFDPIPQEVPGGVATDTQYF.

This clonotype was seen only a few times. V gene TRBV12-5 combines with J gene TRBJ2-7, with a possible D match to TRBD1 (6 bases). V shed 6 bases and J shed 2 bases, with 11 bases lying between them. Germline V gene sequence: CDR1 LGHNT, CDR2 FRNRAP. The CDR3 is 13 amino acids. DNA of the CDR3: TGTGCTAGTGGGAACAGGGAAACCTACGAGCAGTACTTC. Translated: CASGNRETYEQYF.

This sequence joins TRBV28 and TRBJ2-1, with 13 bases identical to TRBD2. Germline V CDR1 and CDR2: MDHEN, SYDVKM. J lost 5 bases, V lost 5 bases, and 3 bases had no gene match. This CDR3 has 15 amino acids. CDR3 loop: CASSRGTSGDNEQFF. DNA for the CDR3: TGTGCCAGCAGTCGCGGGACTAGCGGGGACAATGAGCAGTTCTTC.

The sample holds many counts of this clonotype. This sequence joins TRBV12-3 or TRBV12-4 and TRBJ2-2; 7 positions agree with TRBD1. The junction had 5 bases not matched to a gene; V was cut back by 6 bases and J by 1 base. The CDR3 has 15 residues. In nucleotides, the CDR3 is TGTGCCAGCAGGACCGGGACAGTGAACACCGGGGAGCTGTTTTTT. This sequence encodes CASRTGTVNTGELFF.

This clonotype was seen repeatedly, ten times or more. This chain joins TRBV7-2 and TRBJ2-7; TRBD2 matches 7 bases. Germline CDR1 is SGHTA and CDR2 is FQGNSA. The CDR3 is 14 residues long. V trimming: 3 bases; J trimming: 2 bases; junction bases outside the gene matches: 4. The CDR3 sequence: CASSFQAGAYEQYF. In DNA, the CDR3 is TGTGCCAGCAGCTTCCAGGCGGGAGCCTACGAGCAGTACTTC.

CDR3 residues: CASGGTGIMEQYF. CDR3 bases: TGTGCCAGCGGGGGGACAGGGATAATGGAGCAGTACTTC. The chain joins TRBV14 to TRBJ2-7, with 9 bases that match TRBD1. The CDR3 length is 13 residues. Germline values: CDR1 SGHDN, CDR2 FVKESK. With V trimmed by 8 bases and J by 7 bases, 9 bases remained unmatched.

This clonotype was seen more than once but under ten times. A read error may be the cause here, since a much bigger clone is one base away. The V gene is TRBV27, the J gene TRBJ2-2, with D perhaps TRBD1 (5 bases). The germline V gene encodes CDR1 MNHEY and CDR2 SMNVEV (reference sequence). V was trimmed by 5 bases and J by 5 bases, leaving 18 bases between them. The CDR3 is 16 amino acids. The CDR3 sequence is CASSGIGQGTTGELFF. CDR3 coding DNA: TGTGCCAGCAGTGGGATCGGCCAGGGCACAACCGGGGAGCTGTTTTTT.

The J gene is TRBJ2-1, the V gene TRBV4-3; 11 positions agree with TRBD1. The junction had 3 bases not matched to a gene; V was cut back by 4 bases and J by 7 bases. The length of the CDR3 is 14 residues. CDR1 and CDR2 from the germline V gene are LGHNA and YSLEER. The CDR3: CASSRDRGGNEQFF. The DNA of the CDR3 is TGCGCCAGCAGCCGGGACAGGGGGGGTAATGAGCAGTTCTTC.

This clonotype was picked up a small number of times. The V call is TRBV30, the J call TRBJ2-3, with unresolved D. Germline V gives CDR1 GTSNPN, CDR2 SVGIG (reference sequence). Trimming removed 0 bases from V and 5 bases from J, with 6 bases in between. CDR3 size: 12 residues. The CDR3 nucleotides read TGTGCCTGGAGTGTGGCCGGAGATACGCAGTATTTT. Translating it yields CAWSVAGDTQYF.

This clonotype was counted many times. The chain links TRBV6-2 or TRBV6-3 to TRBJ2-7, with D tentatively TRBD2 (6 bases). Looked up from germline, CDR1 is MNHEY and CDR2 is SVGEGT. V lost 6 bases, J lost 2 bases, and 20 bases lay in between. The CDR3 contains 16 residues. The CDR3 DNA sequence: TGTGCCAGCAGAGGGTTCGGGACTCCCGATACCTACGAGCAGTACTTC. Translated: CASRGFGTPDTYEQYF.

Details on this clonotype: Since a much larger clone is just one base distant, this may be a read error. The chain couples TRBV11-2 to TRBJ1-5; D not resolved. Germline CDR1 and CDR2: SGHAT and FQNNGV. This CDR3 contains 12 residues. V was trimmed by 5 bases and J by 9 bases, leaving 11 bases between them. CDR3 protein: CASSHLARPQHF. CDR3 DNA sequence: TGTGCCAGCAGCCATCTCGCTCGGCCCCAGCATTTT.

This clonotype appeared many times. J is TRBJ1-1 and V is TRBV12-3 or TRBV12-4, with D perhaps TRBD1 (5 bases). The ends were cut back, 5 bases at V and 0 bases at J, with 16 bases in the middle. The CDR3 is 16 amino acids. The chain's CDR3 is CASSPGGGRVNTEAFF. The CDR3 DNA reads as TGTGCCAGCAGTCCTGGGGGAGGCCGAGTGAACACTGAAGCTTTCTTT.